The entry below gives a single TCR beta chain sequence along with its context. The gene names here belong to mouse. The read terminates 1 residue ahead of where the CDR3 ends, so the germline J gene completes it. The junction had 2 bases not matched to a gene; V was cut back by 4 bases and J by 0 bases. The CDR3 is 16 amino acids. Germline assignment: CDR1 LGHNA and CDR2 YNLKQL (reference sequence). This sample is drawn from a study of tissue T cells after allogeneic stem cell transplantation. Profiling relied on immunoSEQ multiplex PCR, and the TCRdb table lists in-frame clones only, not all of them. The sample holds about 1,600 clones, 45% seen once. Time point indicated: mouse harvest day 14 after allogeneic transplant. Mouse grafts combined 10^7 T-cell-depleted bone marrow cells with 10^6 splenic CD5+ T cells.

Sequenced sample: spleen. The TCR was taken from a female BALB/c mouse given C57BL/6 T cells with graft-versus-host disease after an allogeneic hematopoietic cell transplant. The rearrangement uses TRBV5 and TRBJ2-1, with 11 positions matching TRBD2. The CDR3 bases that were read are TGTGCCAGCAGCCGACTGGGGGGGGTTAACTATGCTGAGCAGTTC. It specifies CASSRLGGVNYAEQF. The complete CDR3 protein is CASSRLGGVNYAEQFF.